Described below is a single T cell receptor (beta chain) sequence and its context. The data derive from a study of blood T cell repertoires in COVID-19. Study overall: The United States, Italy and Spain were the sources of the acute and convalescent COVID-19 samples. PBMCs, B-cell-depleted T cells, or T cells provided the cDNA or gDNA that made up the material.

How the authors handled the data: Amplification of reference gene primers was used by the study to estimate nucleated cell counts. Here immunoSEQ multiplex PCR was the method, and the copy in TCRdb shows in-frame clones only, minus some. V and J calls plus clone size are reproduced from that table; the DNA served to infer D and trimming. Here the sample spans some 260,000 clones, approximately 86% being singletons. The germline CDR1 and CDR2 sequences are SGDLS and YYNGEE. The CDR3 has 15 amino acids. The V and J ends lost 0 bases and 4 bases, in that order; junction bases with no gene match: 1. This TCR was sampled from an older man with acute or convalescent COVID-19. The chain is built from TRBV9 and TRBJ1-6, with 7 bases that match TRBD1. Sample: peripheral blood. As DNA, the CDR3 is TGTGCCAGCAGCGTAGCGACAGGGTATAATTCACCCCTCCACTTT. Protein product: CASSVATGYNSPLHF.